The 18 T cell receptor beta chains listed next were all sequenced from one sample in a study of T cell repertoires in ileal Crohn's disease. Assay: immunoSEQ multiplex PCR; the TCRdb copy retains only in-frame clones and omits some. The sample shows approximately 27,000 clones, approximately 78% of them seen only once. Sequenced input: ileal tissue. The source of these receptors is an adult with Crohn's disease.

V usage is TRBV5-5 and J usage is TRBJ2-7, with 8 bases fitting TRBD2. The CDR3 extends over 15 amino acids. The V gene end was trimmed by 4 bases and the J gene end by 3 bases; junction bases not matched to a gene: 9. In germline, CDR1 is SGHKS, CDR2 YYEKEE (reference sequence). CDR3 DNA: TGTGCCAGCAGCCCCGGGACTAGTAGGATCTACGAGCAGTACTTC. This codes for CASSPGTSRIYEQYF.

This chain joins TRBV13 and TRBJ1-3; 8 nucleotides agree with TRBD1. CDR1 is PRHDT and CDR2 is FYEKMQ in the germline V gene (reference sequence). V dropped 6 bases and J dropped 1; count of bases not matched to a gene: 2. This CDR3 has 14 amino acids. In nucleotides, the CDR3 is TGTGCCAGCAGGCGACAGGGGTCTGGAAACACCATATATTTT. Protein product: CASRRQGSGNTIYF.

V gene TRBV10-1 combines with J gene TRBJ2-2; TRBD1 matches at 7 bases. This CDR3 is built from 14 residues. CDR1 is WNHNN and CDR2 is SYGVQD in the germline V gene (reference sequence). V was pared by 5 bases and J by 6 bases, with 6 bases of the junction left unmatched. CDR3 region: CASSMTGRAGELFF. The CDR3 nucleotides read TGCGCCAGCAGTATGACAGGGCGGGCCGGGGAGCTGTTTTTT.

CDR3 residues: CAISRDKAYEQYF. In DNA form, the CDR3 reads TGTGCCATCAGCCGGGACAAAGCCTACGAGCAGTACTTC. The J gene is TRBJ2-5, the V gene TRBV10-3; D perhaps matches TRBD1 (6 bases). The DNA end lines up better with TRBJ2-7; the J call may be wrong. Germline V gene lookup returns CDR1 ENHRY and CDR2 SYGVKD. The CDR3 has 13 amino acids.

This sequence joins TRBV7-2 and TRBJ2-2; perhaps TRBD2 as D (6 bases). Germline V CDR1 and CDR2: SGHTA, FQGNSA. V dropped 6 bases and J dropped 0 bases, with 14 bases sitting between them. The CDR3 loop spans 16 amino acids. The CDR3 protein is CASSPKEGSNTGELFF. As DNA, the CDR3 is TGTGCCAGCAGTCCCAAGGAGGGATCGAACACCGGGGAGCTGTTTTTT.

The rearrangement links TRBV7-2 to TRBJ2-7; 7 bases map to TRBD2. With V trimmed by 0 bases and J by 4 bases, 0 bases remained unmatched. Germline lookup yields CDR1 SGHTA and CDR2 FQGNSA. CDR3 length: 13 amino acids. CDR3 coding DNA: TGTGCCAGCAGCTTAGCGGGGGGGTACGAGCAGTACTTC. This encodes CASSLAGGYEQYF. Filled out from reference TRBV7-2 and TRBJ2-7, the complete variable domain reads GAGVSQSPSNKVTEKGKDVELRCDPISGHTALYWYRQSLGQGLEFLIYFQGNSAPDKSGLPSDRFSAERTGGSVSTLTIQRTQQEDSAVYLCASSLAGGYEQYFGPGTRLTVT.

V and J are TRBV7-2 and TRBJ2-7, with unresolved D. This CDR3 region has 15 residues. V was pared by 2 bases and J by 6 bases, with 17 bases between. Germline V CDR1 and CDR2: SGHTA, FQGNSA. For the CDR3, the DNA is TGTGCCAGCAGCTTATGGGCTACCCCCTCGGTCGAGCAGTACTTC. Protein product: CASSLWATPSVEQYF.

This clone has a handful of counts. The rearrangement uses TRBV4-3 and TRBJ1-2, with a weak D call TRBD1 (5 bases). The germline V gene encodes CDR1 LGHNA and CDR2 YSLEER. The CDR3 sequence is 16 residues long. V lost 0 bases, J lost 6 bases, and 17 bases lay in between. The CDR3 DNA reads TGCGCCAGCAGCCAAGAAACCAGGGTTCTCGGGCATGGCTACACCTTC. It specifies CASSQETRVLGHGYTF.

This clone was detected only once. The gene calls are TRBV18 and TRBJ1-2; D is perhaps TRBD1 (5 bases). With 3 bases removed from V and 4 bases from J, the gap between germline ends came to 12 bases. Germline V gene lookup returns CDR1 KGHSH and CDR2 LQKENI. This CDR3 contains 14 residues. This CDR3 reads CASSPGGKTYGYTF. The DNA of the CDR3 is TGTGCCAGCTCACCCGGGGGGAAGACCTATGGCTACACCTTC. Full variable domain (rest looked up from reference TRBV18 and TRBJ1-2): NAGVMQNPRHLVRRRGQEARLRCSPMKGHSHVYWYRQLPEEGLKFMVYLQKENIIDESGMPKERFSAEFPKEGPSILRIQQVVRGDSAAYFCASSPGGKTYGYTFGSGTRLTVV.

V is TRBV9 and J is TRBJ2-3, with a weak D call TRBD2 (6 bases). V was pared by 6 bases and J by 2 bases, with 13 bases between. The CDR3 spans 14 residues. CDR1 is SGDLS and CDR2 is YYNGEE in the germline V gene. As DNA, the CDR3 is TGTGCCAGCAAGGAGGGACCCACCACAGATACGCAGTATTTT. Its protein is CASKEGPTTDTQYF.

For the CDR3, the DNA is TGTGCCAGCAGCTTGGTGAACAGCGGCGAGCAGTACTTC. Protein: CASSLVNSGEQYF. The chain carries TRBV7-2 and TRBJ2-7, with D possibly TRBD2 on 5 matching bases. The CDR3 contains 13 residues. V lost 3 bases and J 6 bases, leaving 12 bases between the germline ends. The germline gives CDR1 SGHTA, CDR2 FQGNSA.

As regards this clone: One end of the junction fails to match germline, which may point to a read error. This chain uses TRBV10-1 with TRBJ1-5, with 7 bases aligning to TRBD1. The CDR3 sequence is 20 residues long. CDR1 WNHNN and CDR2 SYGVQD come from the germline V gene (reference sequence). The CDR3 protein is CASISPRGIYGWYSNRPQHF. The CDR3 DNA sequence: TGCGCCAGCATTAGTCCCAGGGGGATTTATGGATGGTACAGCAATCGGCCCCAGCATTTT.

The chain links TRBV7-9 to TRBJ1-1; tentative D call: TRBD1 (5 bases). This CDR3 is 13 amino acids long. Trimming stripped 5 bases from V and 0 bases from J, with 7 bases between. Looked up from germline, CDR1 is SEHNR and CDR2 is FQNEAQ (reference sequence). For the CDR3, the DNA is TGTGCCAGCAGCCGACAGATGAACACTGAAGCTTTCTTT. Translation: CASSRQMNTEAFF. Variable domain in full (rest from reference TRBV7-9 and TRBJ1-1): DTGVSQNPRHKITKRGQNVTFRCDPISEHNRLYWYRQTLGQGPEFLTYFQNEAQLEKSRLLSDRFSAERPKGSFSTLEIQRTEQGDSAMYLCASSRQMNTEAFFGQGTRLTVV.

This sequence joins TRBV7-8 and TRBJ1-2, with unresolved D. Germline CDR1 reads SGHVS; CDR2 reads FQNEAQ. CDR3 size: 14 residues. Trimming left V 1 base short and J 0 bases short, with 6 bases between. The CDR3 sequence is CASSLGSANYGYTF. The CDR3 region has the DNA TGTGCCAGCAGCTTAGGTTCAGCTAACTATGGCTACACCTTC. Drawing the rest from reference TRBV7-8 and TRBJ1-2, the complete variable domain is GAGVSQSPRYKVAKRGQDVALRCDPISGHVSLFWYQQALGQGPEFLTYFQNEAQLDKSGLPSDRFFAERPEGSVSTLKIQRTQQEDSAVYLCASSLGSANYGYTFGSGTRLTVV.

The genes are TRBV7-9 and TRBJ2-1; 10 bases are shared with TRBD2. CDR1 is SEHNR and CDR2 is FQNEAQ in the germline V gene (reference sequence). J gave up 6 bases and V 0 bases, and 2 bases lay outside the gene matches. The CDR3 has 15 residues. CDR3 DNA sequence: TGTGCCAGCAGCTTAGCTAGCGGGGGGCGCAATGAGCAGTTCTTC. It is translated as CASSLASGGRNEQFF. The variable domain in full, with the rest retrieved from reference TRBV7-9 and TRBJ2-1, is DTGVSQNPRHKITKRGQNVTFRCDPISEHNRLYWYRQTLGQGPEFLTYFQNEAQLEKSRLLSDRFSAERPKGSFSTLEIQRTEQGDSAMYLCASSLASGGRNEQFFGPGTRLTVL.

The chain carries TRBV9 and TRBJ2-7; a possible D gene is TRBD1 (6 bases). The CDR3 contains 15 residues. With 4 bases removed from V and 3 bases from J, the gap between germline ends came to 17 bases. Germline loops: CDR1 SGDLS, CDR2 YYNGEE. Written as DNA, the CDR3 is TGTGCCAGCAGCAGTTCAGGGGACACCTTCTACGAGCAGTACTTC. Amino acids: CASSSSGDTFYEQYF.

The chain couples TRBV6-5 to TRBJ2-1, with D maybe TRBD2 (6 bases). Germline values: CDR1 MNHEY, CDR2 SVGAGI. The V gene lost 6 bases and the J gene lost 9 bases, with 18 bases spanning the gap. This CDR3 has 14 amino acids. CDR3 in DNA: TGTGCCAGCAGCCTAAGGAGGGAGACTAGTGAGCAGTTCTTC. This codes for CASSLRRETSEQFF.

This chain joins TRBV4-2 and TRBJ2-7, with 8 bases matching TRBD2. The ends lost 0 bases at V and 2 bases at J; junction bases unmatched: 6. The germline V gene has CDR1 LGHNA and CDR2 YNFKEQ. The CDR3 covers 16 residues. This CDR3 is CASSQDRGSGAYEQYF. In DNA form, the CDR3 reads TGTGCCAGCAGCCAAGATCGTGGTAGCGGGGCCTACGAGCAGTACTTC.